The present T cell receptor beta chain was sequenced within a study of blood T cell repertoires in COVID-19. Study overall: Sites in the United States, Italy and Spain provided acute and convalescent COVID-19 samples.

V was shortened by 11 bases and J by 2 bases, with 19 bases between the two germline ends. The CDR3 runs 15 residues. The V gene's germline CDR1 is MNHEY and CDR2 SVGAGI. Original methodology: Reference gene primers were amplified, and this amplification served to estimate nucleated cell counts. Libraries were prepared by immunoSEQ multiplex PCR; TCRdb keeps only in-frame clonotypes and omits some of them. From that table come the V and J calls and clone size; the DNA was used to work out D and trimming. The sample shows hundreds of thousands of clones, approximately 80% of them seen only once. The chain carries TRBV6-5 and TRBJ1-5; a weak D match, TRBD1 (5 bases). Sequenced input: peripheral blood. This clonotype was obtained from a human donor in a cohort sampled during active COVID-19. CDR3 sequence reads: CAHGQGGYGNQPQHF. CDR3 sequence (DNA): TGTGCCCACGGTCAGGGAGGATACGGCAATCAGCCCCAGCATTTT.